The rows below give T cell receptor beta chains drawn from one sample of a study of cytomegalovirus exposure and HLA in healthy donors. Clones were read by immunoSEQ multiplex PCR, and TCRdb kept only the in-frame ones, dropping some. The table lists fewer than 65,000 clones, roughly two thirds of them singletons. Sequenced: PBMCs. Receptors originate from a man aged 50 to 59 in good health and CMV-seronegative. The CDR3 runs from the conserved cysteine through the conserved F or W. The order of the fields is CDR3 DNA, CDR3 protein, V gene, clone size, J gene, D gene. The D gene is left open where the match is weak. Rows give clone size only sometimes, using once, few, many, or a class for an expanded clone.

CDR3nt: TGCGCCAGCAGCCGCGGACAGGGAATGCAAGTTTTCTTT; CDR3aa: CASSRGQGMQVFF; v_gene: TRBV5-1; abundance: few; j_gene: TRBJ1-1; d_gene: TRBD1
CDR3nt: TGTGCCAGCAGTTTATCGCTTAGCACTGAAGCTTTCTTT; CDR3aa: CASSLSLSTEAFF; v_gene: TRBV27; abundance: NA; j_gene: TRBJ1-1; d_gene: NA
CDR3nt: TGTGCCTGGAACACAGGGTCTCGGACTGAAGCTTTCTTT; CDR3aa: CAWNTGSRTEAFF; v_gene: TRBV30; abundance: NA; j_gene: TRBJ1-1; d_gene: NA
CDR3nt: TGCGCCAGCAGCTTGGGAGCTAGCGACGCCTACAATGAGCAGTTCTTC; CDR3aa: CASSLGASDAYNEQFF; v_gene: TRBV5-1; abundance: NA; j_gene: TRBJ2-1; d_gene: NA
CDR3nt: TGTGCCAGCAGTCCACAGGGGGTAGGAGCCAAAAACATTCAGTACTTC; CDR3aa: CASSPQGVGAKNIQYF; v_gene: TRBV2; abundance: NA; j_gene: TRBJ2-4; d_gene: TRBD1
CDR3nt: TGTGCTAGTGGATACCCGTTACAGGGAACCGGGGAGCTGTTTTTT; CDR3aa: CASGYPLQGTGELFF; v_gene: TRBV12-5; abundance: NA; j_gene: TRBJ2-2; d_gene: NA
CDR3nt: TGTGCCAGCAGCTTATCGGAGGGCACTGAAGCTTTCTTT; CDR3aa: CASSLSEGTEAFF; v_gene: TRBV7-2; abundance: NA; j_gene: TRBJ1-1; d_gene: NA
CDR3nt: TGTGCCAGTAGTATACGGTCGATGGCAGGTAACAATGAGCAGTTCTTC; CDR3aa: CASSIRSMAGNNEQFF; v_gene: TRBV19; abundance: few; j_gene: TRBJ2-1; d_gene: NA
CDR3nt: TGTGCCAGCTCAAGGGGACAGGTCAATCAGCCCCAGCATTTT; CDR3aa: CASSRGQVNQPQHF; v_gene: TRBV9; abundance: once; j_gene: TRBJ1-5; d_gene: TRBD1
CDR3nt: TGTGCCAGCAGTGAATATGAACAGGGCGAGCAGTACTTC; CDR3aa: CASSEYEQGEQYF; v_gene: TRBV6-1; abundance: NA; j_gene: TRBJ2-7; d_gene: NA
CDR3nt: TGTGCCAGCAGTCCTGTCAGGGGGCTCGGCAATCAGCCCCAGCATTTT; CDR3aa: CASSPVRGLGNQPQHF; v_gene: TRBV2; abundance: few; j_gene: TRBJ1-5; d_gene: TRBD1
CDR3nt: TGTGCCAGCAGCCCGAGACAGGGGCGTGACAATGAGCAGTTCTTC; CDR3aa: CASSPRQGRDNEQFF; v_gene: TRBV11-3; abundance: NA; j_gene: TRBJ2-1; d_gene: TRBD1
CDR3nt: TGTGCCAGCAGCTTGGTTGGGGGCGATTACGAGCAGTACTTC; CDR3aa: CASSLVGGDYEQYF; v_gene: TRBV5-4; abundance: NA; j_gene: TRBJ2-7; d_gene: NA
CDR3nt: TGCAGCGTTGATCCGACAGTATTAGGAACAGATACGCAGTATTTT; CDR3aa: CSVDPTVLGTDTQYF; v_gene: TRBV29-1; abundance: NA; j_gene: TRBJ2-3; d_gene: NA
CDR3nt: TGCGCCAGCAGTCATGCTGACAGGGGGCTGGCCACTGAAGCTTTCTTT; CDR3aa: CASSHADRGLATEAFF; v_gene: TRBV5-1; abundance: NA; j_gene: TRBJ1-1; d_gene: TRBD1
CDR3nt: TGTGCCAGCAGCCAAGACTTCGGCGGGAACCAGTATTTT; CDR3aa: CASSQDFGGNQYF; v_gene: TRBV14; abundance: NA; j_gene: TRBJ2-3; d_gene: NA
CDR3nt: TGTGCCAGCAGTTTAGGACAGGGGTTTAGAACTGAAGCTTTCTTT; CDR3aa: CASSLGQGFRTEAFF; v_gene: TRBV27; abundance: NA; j_gene: TRBJ1-1; d_gene: TRBD1
CDR3nt: TGTGCCTGGAATGCTGGAGCCTATAATTCACCCCTCCACTTT; CDR3aa: CAWNAGAYNSPLHF; v_gene: TRBV30; abundance: few; j_gene: TRBJ1-6; d_gene: NA
CDR3nt: TGTGCCAGCAGGGGGGGACTAGCGGGGAAAGAGACCCAGTACTTC; CDR3aa: CASRGGLAGKETQYF; v_gene: TRBV5-4; abundance: NA; j_gene: TRBJ2-5; d_gene: TRBD2
CDR3nt: TGTGCCAGCAGCTCCCAGACAGCCAGCAGCTCCTACAATGAGCAGTTCTTC; CDR3aa: CASSSQTASSSYNEQFF; v_gene: TRBV11-2; abundance: NA; j_gene: TRBJ2-1; d_gene: NA
CDR3nt: TGTGCCAGCAGCCCGAACCCAATCGGGGGGGAGCTGTTTTTT; CDR3aa: CASSPNPIGGELFF; v_gene: TRBV14; abundance: NA; j_gene: TRBJ2-2; d_gene: NA
CDR3nt: TGTGCCAGCAGCCAGGGCAGGGGCTACGAGCAGTACTTC; CDR3aa: CASSQGRGYEQYF; v_gene: TRBV9; abundance: NA; j_gene: TRBJ2-7; d_gene: NA
CDR3nt: TGCGCCAGCAGTCCAGAGGGTCCCACAGATACGCAGTATTTT; CDR3aa: CASSPEGPTDTQYF; v_gene: TRBV5-1; abundance: NA; j_gene: TRBJ2-3; d_gene: NA
CDR3nt: TGCGCCAGCAGCTTGGACAGCGGCTCTGGAAACACCATATATTTT; CDR3aa: CASSLDSGSGNTIYF; v_gene: TRBV5-1; abundance: once; j_gene: TRBJ1-3; d_gene: NA
CDR3nt: TGTGCCAGCCGGCGAGGGATAGGTCAGAACACTGAAGCTTTCTTT; CDR3aa: CASRRGIGQNTEAFF; v_gene: TRBV19; abundance: NA; j_gene: TRBJ1-1; d_gene: NA
CDR3nt: TGTGCCAGCAGTCACACACCCAGACAGGGGCGATATTCCTACGAGCAGTACTTC; CDR3aa: CASSHTPRQGRYSYEQYF; v_gene: TRBV27; abundance: NA; j_gene: TRBJ2-7; d_gene: TRBD1
CDR3nt: TGTGCCAGCGCTGACAGAAACACCGGGGAGCTGTTTTTT; CDR3aa: CASADRNTGELFF; v_gene: TRBV18; abundance: NA; j_gene: TRBJ2-2; d_gene: NA
CDR3nt: TGTGCCAGCAGCTTAGCGCGTGGGGGCCACGAGCAGTACTTC; CDR3aa: CASSLARGGHEQYF; v_gene: TRBV7-6; abundance: NA; j_gene: TRBJ2-7; d_gene: NA
CDR3nt: TGTGCCATCAGTGAGTCGGGGGGAGTCGGCTATAATTCACCCCTCCACTTT; CDR3aa: CAISESGGVGYNSPLHF; v_gene: TRBV10-3; abundance: NA; j_gene: TRBJ1-6; d_gene: NA
CDR3nt: TGTGCCAGCAGCGAGGGAGGAGAAAGGGCTGAAGCTTTCTTT; CDR3aa: CASSEGGERAEAFF; v_gene: TRBV7-9; abundance: NA; j_gene: TRBJ1-1; d_gene: NA
CDR3nt: TGTGCCAGCAGTGAAGCTTGGCAGAACAATGAGCAGTTCTTC; CDR3aa: CASSEAWQNNEQFF; v_gene: TRBV6-1; abundance: few; j_gene: TRBJ2-1; d_gene: NA
CDR3nt: TGCGCCAGCAGCTTGGCCCGTATTGGGGGGGGTATTCGAGGGCAGTTCTTC; CDR3aa: CASSLARIGGGIRGQFF; v_gene: TRBV5-1; abundance: NA; j_gene: TRBJ2-1; d_gene: TRBD2
CDR3nt: TGCGCCAGCAGCGAGACAGGGGGCGTGGGAAACATTCAGTACTTC; CDR3aa: CASSETGGVGNIQYF; v_gene: TRBV5-1; abundance: NA; j_gene: TRBJ2-4; d_gene: TRBD1
CDR3nt: TGTTCCAGCAGCTTACCACTTGCCGGACAGGGTTGGGGCATTCAGTACTTC; CDR3aa: CSSSLPLAGQGWGIQYF; v_gene: TRBV7-9; abundance: NA; j_gene: TRBJ2-4; d_gene: TRBD1
CDR3nt: TGTGCCTGGAGGACCAACGGACAGGGGGTTGGCTACACCTTC; CDR3aa: CAWRTNGQGVGYTF; v_gene: TRBV30; abundance: NA; j_gene: TRBJ1-2; d_gene: TRBD1
CDR3nt: TGTGCCAGCAGTGCCGCGGGGACAGACTATGGCTACACCTTC; CDR3aa: CASSAAGTDYGYTF; v_gene: TRBV6-1; abundance: NA; j_gene: TRBJ1-2; d_gene: TRBD1
CDR3nt: TGTGCCAGCAGCCCCCCGAGGGAGGTAATGGCCGGGGAGCTGTTTTTT; CDR3aa: CASSPPREVMAGELFF; v_gene: TRBV7-2; abundance: NA; j_gene: TRBJ2-2; d_gene: NA
CDR3nt: TGTGCCAGCAGCCCTATAGGGGGGGTGTCTGAAGCTTTCTTT; CDR3aa: CASSPIGGVSEAFF; v_gene: TRBV2; abundance: NA; j_gene: TRBJ1-1; d_gene: NA
CDR3nt: TGCGCCAGCAGCCAACCTCGAGGGCGTAATGAAAAACTGTTTTTT; CDR3aa: CASSQPRGRNEKLFF; v_gene: TRBV4-1; abundance: NA; j_gene: TRBJ1-4; d_gene: NA
CDR3nt: TGTGCCAGCAAAGGTCGGAGCTACGAGCAGTACTTC; CDR3aa: CASKGRSYEQYF; v_gene: TRBV2; abundance: NA; j_gene: TRBJ2-7; d_gene: NA
CDR3nt: TGTGCCAGCAGCTTTACAGGGTCCCCAGATACGCAGTATTTT; CDR3aa: CASSFTGSPDTQYF; v_gene: TRBV5-5; abundance: NA; j_gene: TRBJ2-3; d_gene: NA
CDR3nt: TGCGCCAGCAGCTCAGGAGGGCGGAATGAGCAGTTCTTC; CDR3aa: CASSSGGRNEQFF; v_gene: TRBV5-1; abundance: few; j_gene: TRBJ2-1; d_gene: NA
CDR3nt: TGTGCCAGCAGCCCCTCGAGCTCCTACGAGCAGTACTTC; CDR3aa: CASSPSSSYEQYF; v_gene: TRBV5-4; abundance: NA; j_gene: TRBJ2-7; d_gene: NA
CDR3nt: TGTGCCTGGAGTACGAACAACAATCAGCCCCAGCATTTT; CDR3aa: CAWSTNNNQPQHF; v_gene: TRBV30; abundance: NA; j_gene: TRBJ1-5; d_gene: NA
CDR3nt: TGTGCCAGCAGTGAAGGCGGCACGGACAGCCGTGGAAGCACCATATATTTT; CDR3aa: CASSEGGTDSRGSTIYF; v_gene: TRBV2; abundance: few; j_gene: TRBJ1-3; d_gene: NA